These 30 T cell receptor beta chains were sequenced from one sample in a study of T cells and Merkel cell carcinoma outcomes. Produced via immunoSEQ multiplex PCR; TCRdb's table is partial and in-frame only. The repertoire has 3,500 to 4,000 clones, around 92% of them found once; the top ten carry over 1.5%. Sequencing was done on a sample of tumor tissue from Merkel cell carcinoma. These receptors were taken from a human donor with Merkel cell carcinoma.

The chain links TRBV9 to TRBJ2-1; D ambiguous. V was pared by 3 bases and J by 4 bases, with 14 bases between. The CDR3 has 15 residues. Per germline, CDR1 SGDLS and CDR2 YYNGEE. This CDR3 is CASSGAGSPYNEQFF. CDR3 nucleotide sequence: TGTGCCAGCAGCGGGGCCGGCTCTCCGTACAATGAGCAGTTCTTC. The full variable domain, in which reference TRBV9 and TRBJ2-1 provide the parts outside the CDR3, is DSGVTQTPKHLITATGQRVTLRCSPRSGDLSVYWYQQSLDQGLQFLIQYYNGEERAKGNILERFSAQQFPDLHSELNLSSLELGDSALYFCASSGAGSPYNEQFFGPGTRLTVL.

The chain has TRBV28 and TRBJ2-1, with D hard to call. Trimming removed 6 bases at V and 0 bases at J, with 9 bases between. This CDR3 has 14 amino acids. In germline, CDR1 is MDHEN, CDR2 SYDVKM. The CDR3 DNA is TGTGCCAGCAGAATTCCAAGCTCCTACAATGAGCAGTTCTTC. Its protein product is CASRIPSSYNEQFF.

The V call is TRBV2, the J call TRBJ2-7; D is ambiguous. The CDR3 sequence is 11 residues long. Germline CDR1 and CDR2: SNHLY and FYNNEI. The ends were cut back, 7 bases at V and 6 bases at J, with 10 bases in the middle. The CDR3 DNA is TGTGCCAGCACCCACTCGACCGAGCAGTACTTC. Its protein product is CASTHSTEQYF. The full variable domain, its missing parts supplied by reference TRBV2 and TRBJ2-7, is EPEVTQTPSHQVTQMGQEVILRCVPISNHLYFYWYRQILGQKVEFLVSFYNNEISEKSEIFDDQFSVERPDGSNFTLKIRSTKLEDSAMYFCASTHSTEQYFGPGTRLTVT.

The chain uses TRBV2 and TRBJ2-5, with 8 positions matching TRBD1. CDR1 and CDR2 (germline): SNHLY, FYNNEI. V was clipped by 6 bases and J by 3 bases; unmatched bases: 12. The CDR3 extends over 16 amino acids. CDR3 protein: CASREGDRLHEETQYF. The CDR3, as DNA: TGTGCCAGCAGGGAGGGGGACAGGCTCCACGAAGAGACCCAGTACTTC.

The CDR3 DNA reads TGCAGCGTTGAAGGGCTAGCGGGACCTCCGGGTGCTCCCTACAATGAGCAGTTCTTC. As protein: CSVEGLAGPPGAPYNEQFF. The V and J genes are TRBV29-1 and TRBJ2-1, with 9 bases aligning to TRBD2. V was pared by 1 base and J by 2 bases, with 15 bases of the junction left unmatched. CDR1 is SQVTM and CDR2 is ANQGSEA in the germline V gene. The CDR3 runs to 19 residues.

This chain links TRBV9 with TRBJ1-4; 7 bases map to TRBD1. Germline-derived CDR1 and CDR2 are SGDLS and YYNGEE. The CDR3 is 18 amino acids. The V gene end was trimmed by 4 bases and the J gene end by 7 bases; junction bases not matched to a gene: 19. The CDR3 here is CASSPRDRDSFGVEKLFF. Written as DNA, the CDR3 is TGTGCCAGCAGCCCCCGGGACAGAGATTCTTTTGGAGTTGAAAAACTGTTTTTT.

V is TRBV7-2 and J is TRBJ2-4; the D is unclear. CDR1 and CDR2 from the germline V gene are SGHTA and FQGNSA. V was cut by 2 bases and J by 0 bases, with 17 bases left in between. The CDR3 has 18 amino acids. CDR3 amino acids: CASSLRVGQALAKNIQYF. Here the CDR3 DNA reads TGTGCCAGCAGCTTACGGGTAGGGCAGGCTCTAGCCAAAAACATTCAGTACTTC. Full variable domain (remainder filled in from reference TRBV7-2 and TRBJ2-4): GAGVSQSPSNKVTEKGKDVELRCDPISGHTALYWYRQSLGQGLEFLIYFQGNSAPDKSGLPSDRFSAERTGGSVSTLTIQRTQQEDSAVYLCASSLRVGQALAKNIQYFGAGTRLSVL.

The genes are TRBV7-3 and TRBJ1-1; D may be TRBD1 (5 bases). The CDR3 sequence is 12 residues long. Germline loops: CDR1 SGHTA, CDR2 FQGTGA. V was cut by 5 bases and J by 10 bases, with 14 bases left in between. The CDR3 reads CASSTQTVVAFF. As DNA, the CDR3 is TGTGCCAGCAGCACCCAGACAGTTGTAGCTTTCTTT.

The V and J genes are TRBV30 and TRBJ2-3; D is unresolved. The germline gives CDR1 GTSNPN, CDR2 SVGIG (reference sequence). The CDR3 is made up of 13 amino acids. In DNA form, the CDR3 reads TGTGGTGCCGGTATCCTGAGCACAGATACGCAGTATTTT. Protein: CGAGILSTDTQYF.

In DNA form, the CDR3 reads TGTGCCAGCAGTTTACCCGGGACAACGAAGGGGACTGAAGCTTTCTTT. It codes for CASSLPGTTKGTEAFF. This rearrangement joins TRBV28 to TRBJ1-1, with D possibly matching TRBD1 (6 bases). The CDR3 has 16 residues. Germline CDR1 is MDHEN and CDR2 is SYDVKM. Deletions cut 2 bases from V and 5 bases from J, with 18 bases between.

The chain has TRBV25-1 and TRBJ2-7; D not resolved. Germline CDR1 is MGHDK and CDR2 is SYGVNS. CDR3 length: 15 amino acids. V was clipped by 0 bases and J by 2 bases, with 11 bases between them. The CDR3, as DNA: TGTGCCAGCAGTGAATACTTCGAAGAGCCCTACGAGCAGTACTTC. This codes for CASSEYFEEPYEQYF.

The CDR3 DNA reads TGCAGCGTTGAAGAGGAGGGGATCCCTAATCAGCCCCAGCATTTT. Protein sequence: CSVEEEGIPNQPQHF. The V call is TRBV29-1, the J call TRBJ1-5; TRBD1 might be the D (5 bases). This CDR3 region has 15 residues. Germline CDR1 reads SQVTM; CDR2 reads ANQGSEA. The V end lost 0 bases, the J end lost 4 bases, and 13 bases lay between the germline ends. The full variable domain, with the rest looked up from reference TRBV29-1 and TRBJ1-5, is SAVISQKPSRDICQRGTSLTIQCQVDSQVTMMFWYRQQPGQSLTLIATANQGSEATYESGFVIDKFPISRPNLTFSTLTVSNMSPEDSSIYLCSVEEEGIPNQPQHFGDGTRLSIL.

This clone has a handful of counts. The chain couples TRBV29-1 to TRBJ2-5, with D uncertain. This CDR3 region has 12 residues. Between the trimmed V and J ends, which lost 2 bases and 5 bases, there was a span of 9 bases. Per germline, CDR1 SQVTM and CDR2 ANQGSEA. This CDR3 is CSVERTGETQYF. The CDR3 DNA is TGCAGCGTTGAAAGGACCGGGGAGACCCAGTACTTC. The full variable domain, rest sourced from reference TRBV29-1 and TRBJ2-5, is SAVISQKPSRDICQRGTSLTIQCQVDSQVTMMFWYRQQPGQSLTLIATANQGSEATYESGFVIDKFPISRPNLTFSTLTVSNMSPEDSSIYLCSVERTGETQYFGPGTRLLVL.

Concerning this clone: This specimen includes other DNA sequences encoding the same CDR3. V is TRBV9 and J is TRBJ2-1; maybe TRBD2 (6 bases). The V gene lost 0 bases and the J gene lost 10 bases, with 14 bases spanning the gap. This CDR3 is 14 amino acids long. Germline V CDR1 and CDR2: SGDLS, YYNGEE. DNA for the CDR3: TGTGCCAGCAGCGTAGAAGGGAGCGGAGGGGAGCAGTTCTTC. Amino acid sequence: CASSVEGSGGEQFF.

V and J are TRBV10-3 and TRBJ1-1; TRBD1 matches at 11 bases. Germline values: CDR1 ENHRY, CDR2 SYGVKD. The CDR3 spans 18 residues. The J segment lost 5 bases and the V segment lost 3 bases, leaving 14 bases of the junction unmatched. The CDR3 region has the DNA TGTGCCATCAGTGATAGGTTCGGGACAGGGGGGACCTTTACTGAAGCTTTCTTT. As protein: CAISDRFGTGGTFTEAFF.

The chain links TRBV5-1 to TRBJ2-7; D ambiguous. The CDR3 is 13 residues long. V was shortened by 0 bases and J by 0 bases, with 4 bases between the two germline ends. Germline V gene sequence: CDR1 SGHRS, CDR2 YFSETQ. CDR3 DNA: TGCGCCAGCAGCTTGGCAGCCTCCTACGAGCAGTACTTC. Its translation is CASSLAASYEQYF.

Concerning this clone: The sample carries other DNA sequences with the same CDR3. The V call is TRBV29-1, the J call TRBJ2-1, with D perhaps TRBD1 or TRBD2 (6 bases each). V was pared by 2 bases and J by 9 bases, with 11 bases between. The germline CDR1 and CDR2 sequences are SQVTM and ANQGSEA. This CDR3 is 12 amino acids long. Written as DNA, the CDR3 is TGCAGCGTTGAAAGGGGGGCCGGTGAGCAGTTCTTC. Translated, it gives CSVERGAGEQFF.

The V and J genes are TRBV27 and TRBJ1-2; TRBD1 matches 7 bases. Germline V gene lookup returns CDR1 MNHEY and CDR2 SMNVEV (reference sequence). With V trimmed by 5 bases and J by 0 bases, 6 bases remained unmatched. The CDR3 is 15 residues long. The CDR3 coding sequence is TGTGCCAGCAGTGCAACAGGGGCCCCTAACTATGGCTACACCTTC. Protein: CASSATGAPNYGYTF.

This chain links TRBV9 with TRBJ2-1, with TRBD2 as a possible D gene (5 bases). Germline CDR1 reads SGDLS; CDR2 reads YYNGEE. V was cut by 0 bases and J by 8 bases, with 15 bases left in between. The CDR3 is 15 amino acids. CDR3 amino acids: CASSVVSLFGDEQFF. In DNA form, the CDR3 reads TGTGCCAGCAGCGTAGTTTCCTTGTTCGGGGATGAGCAGTTCTTC.

The chain is built from TRBV5-1 and TRBJ2-2; unclear D gene. Germline-derived CDR1 and CDR2 are SGHRS and YFSETQ. This CDR3 region has 15 residues. V was clipped by 3 bases and J by 0 bases, with 9 bases between them. The CDR3 coding sequence is TGCGCCAGCAGCTCTGGGCTACCGAACACCGGGGAGCTGTTTTTT. This encodes CASSSGLPNTGELFF.

The rearrangement links TRBV6-5 to TRBJ1-3; D may be TRBD1 (6 bases). Germline V gene sequence: CDR1 MNHEY, CDR2 SVGAGI. The V and J ends lost 4 bases and 2 bases respectively, with 15 bases between them. The CDR3 is made up of 16 amino acids. CDR3 DNA sequence: TGTGCCAGCAGTTCCATTACAGGGATAACTGGAAACACCATATATTTT. This sequence encodes CASSSITGITGNTIYF.

The V gene is TRBV5-1, the J gene TRBJ1-5; possible D gene TRBD1, 5 bases. Germline V gene data show CDR1 as SGHRS and CDR2 as YFSETQ. The CDR3 length is 14 residues. Trimming removed 4 bases from V and 3 bases from J, with 11 bases in between. The CDR3 region is CASSPDRPNQPQHF. The CDR3 region has the DNA TGCGCCAGCAGCCCTGACAGACCCAATCAGCCCCAGCATTTT.

This chain uses TRBV7-9 with TRBJ1-2; 9 nucleotides align to TRBD1. In germline, CDR1 is SEHNR, CDR2 FQNEAQ (reference sequence). The trim removed 5 bases at V and 6 bases at J, leaving 1 base unmatched. The CDR3 runs to 12 residues. The CDR3 protein is CASSRTGDGYTF. The CDR3 DNA is TGTGCCAGCAGCCGGACAGGGGATGGCTACACCTTC.

CDR3 DNA sequence: TGCAGCGTTGTGCCCGGGGCAGATACGCAGTATTTT. This sequence encodes CSVVPGADTQYF. The V call is TRBV29-1, the J call TRBJ2-3; a possible D gene is TRBD2 (5 bases). Per the germline V gene, CDR1 is SQVTM and CDR2 is ANQGSEA. The V end lost 4 bases, the J end lost 4 bases, and 9 bases lay between the germline ends. The CDR3 is 12 residues long.

The V gene is TRBV11-2, the J gene TRBJ2-1, with no clear D. Trimming took 3 bases from V and 2 from J, leaving 8 bases between them. CDR3 size: 14 residues. The germline V gene has CDR1 SGHAT and CDR2 FQNNGV. CDR3 DNA: TGTGCCAGCAGCTTTAACACCGCCTACAATGAGCAGTTCTTC. Its protein is CASSFNTAYNEQFF.

This sequence joins TRBV6-6 and TRBJ1-2; D perhaps matches TRBD1 (5 bases). The CDR3 runs to 14 residues. Between the trimmed V and J ends, which lost 5 bases and 0 bases, there was a span of 10 bases. Germline lookup yields CDR1 MNHNY and CDR2 SVGAGI (reference sequence). This CDR3 is CASSPDSSNYGYTF. The CDR3 coding sequence is TGTGCCAGCAGTCCCGACAGCTCTAACTATGGCTACACCTTC.

In nucleotides, the CDR3 is TGTGCCAGTAGTACTCAAACCGGGTACGGGGCCAAAAACATTCAGTACTTC. Residues: CASSTQTGYGAKNIQYF. The chain uses TRBV19 and TRBJ2-4; D is undetermined. Germline V lookup: CDR1 LNHDA, CDR2 SQIVND (reference sequence). Trimming left V 4 bases short and J 1 base short, with 17 bases between. CDR3 size: 17 residues.

The chain is built from TRBV5-1 and TRBJ2-1; no reliable D call. Trimming stripped 0 bases from V and 7 bases from J, with 17 bases between. Germline CDR1 is SGHRS and CDR2 is YFSETQ. The length of the CDR3 is 16 residues. CDR3 sequence: CASSLEGQGVLNEQFF. The CDR3 region has the DNA TGCGCCAGCAGCTTGGAAGGGCAAGGTGTTTTGAATGAGCAGTTCTTC.

The chain links TRBV30 to TRBJ2-7; 7 positions match TRBD2. CDR3 length: 16 amino acids. With 1 base clipped from V and 0 bases from J, the junction kept 9 bases outside the gene matches. Germline CDR1 GTSNPN, CDR2 SVGIG (reference sequence). The CDR3 nucleotides read TGTGCCTGGAGTGACCTAGCGGAGGCCCGCTCCTACGAGCAGTACTTC. Protein sequence: CAWSDLAEARSYEQYF. The variable domain in full, with the rest retrieved from reference TRBV30 and TRBJ2-7, is SQTIHQWPATLVQPVGSPLSLECTVEGTSNPNLYWYRQAAGRGLQLLFYSVGIGQISSEVPQNLSASRPQDRQFILSSKKLLLSDSGFYLCAWSDLAEARSYEQYFGPGTRLTVT.

J is TRBJ1-2 and V is TRBV5-1; 9 bases align to TRBD1. In germline, CDR1 is SGHRS, CDR2 YFSETQ. This CDR3 is built from 14 residues. J was trimmed by 6 bases and V by 3 bases; bases with no gene match: 6. CDR3: CASSSGQGRNGYTF. CDR3 coding DNA: TGCGCCAGCAGCTCGGGACAGGGTAGAAATGGCTACACCTTC.